This note documents a single T cell receptor (beta chain) sequence. The data derive from a study of T cell clones after liver transplantation. About the research overall: Immunosuppression withdrawal was tried within 2 years after liver transplantation in this trial. Timepoints were pre-transplant, pre-withdrawal, and after withdrawal was completed or failed.

Here immunoSEQ multiplex PCR was the method, and the copy in TCRdb shows in-frame clones only, minus some. The data show 95,000 to 110,000 clones, with around four fifths seen just once and 0.99% held by the top ten. The sequencing here drew on CD4+ T cells from blood, taken before liver transplant. The receptor was derived from a human donor who received a liver transplant.

In DNA, the CDR3 is TGTGCCAGCAGCCGCCAAAGACAGGACTGGCCACCCCTCCACTTT. Its translation is CASSRQRQDWPPLHF. The rearrangement links TRBV7-2 to TRBJ1-6, with D perhaps matching TRBD1 (6 bases). Trimming took off 5 bases at V and 11 bases at J, with 19 bases between the two ends. The CDR3 is 15 amino acids. CDR1 and CDR2 (germline): SGHTA, FQGNSA.